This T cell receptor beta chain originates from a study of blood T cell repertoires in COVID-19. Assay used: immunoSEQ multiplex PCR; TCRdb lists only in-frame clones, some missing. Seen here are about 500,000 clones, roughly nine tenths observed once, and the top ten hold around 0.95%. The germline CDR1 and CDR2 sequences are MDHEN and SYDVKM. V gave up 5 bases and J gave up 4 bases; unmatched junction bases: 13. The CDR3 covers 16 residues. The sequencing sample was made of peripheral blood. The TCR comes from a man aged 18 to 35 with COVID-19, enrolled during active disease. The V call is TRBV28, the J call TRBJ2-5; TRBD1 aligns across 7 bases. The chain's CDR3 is CASSRATTGLRETQYF. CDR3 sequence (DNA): TGTGCCAGCAGTCGAGCCACGACAGGGCTAAGAGAGACCCAGTACTTC. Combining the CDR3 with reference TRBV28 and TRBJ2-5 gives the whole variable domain DVKVTQSSRYLVKRTGEKVFLECVQDMDHENMFWYRQDPGLGLRLIYFSYDVKMKEKGDIPEGYSVSREKKERFSLILESASTNQTSMYLCASSRATTGLRETQYFGPGTRLLVL.